This entry lists 14 T cell receptor beta chains sequenced from one sample in a study of CD8 T cells in ankylosing spondylitis. MiXCR, run by TCRdb on the 5' RACE reads, gives a single entry per CDR3 protein. The data show 35,000 to 45,000 distinct CDR3 sequences, approximately 10% seen once. Sequencing input: blood, either unsorted or a sorted T cell fraction (not recorded which). The source of these receptors is a male donor with ankylosing spondylitis or in good health (not recorded which).

This clonotype has more than one count but fewer than ten. The chain has TRBV11-2 and TRBJ2-5, with TRBD1 as a possible D gene (5 bases). The germline V gene encodes CDR1 SGHAT and CDR2 FQNNGV. The V end was cut by 2 bases, the J end by 5 bases, with 6 bases between. The CDR3 contains 12 residues. The CDR3 here is CASSLNRETQYF. As DNA, the CDR3 is TGTGCCAGCAGCTTAAACAGGGAGACCCAGTACTTC.

This clonotype was counted at least ten times. This chain joins TRBV12-3 or TRBV12-4 and TRBJ2-2, with TRBD1 matching over 10 bases. V trimming: 10 bases; J trimming: 3 bases; junction bases outside the gene matches: 8. This CDR3 spans 15 amino acids. The CDR3 nucleotides read TGTGCCACCACGGTGGGGACAGGGGACACCGGGGAGCTGTTTTTT. Residues: CATTVGTGDTGELFF.

The chain joins TRBV3-1 to TRBJ2-7; TRBD2 matches at 8 bases. CDR1 and CDR2 from the germline V gene are LGHDT and YNNKEL (reference sequence). The CDR3 covers 16 residues. V lost 2 bases to trimming and J lost 2 bases; unmatched junction nucleotides: 8. CDR3 sequence: CASSQPRTSQTYEQYF. The CDR3 DNA reads TGTGCCAGCAGCCAACCCCGGACTAGCCAAACCTACGAGCAGTACTTC.

This clonotype occurred many times. The V call is TRBV20-1, the J call TRBJ1-3; tentative D call: TRBD1 (6 bases). The CDR3 has 16 amino acids. CDR1 is DFQATT, CDR2 SNEGSKA, per germline (reference sequence). V lost 2 bases and J lost 3, with 17 bases in between. The CDR3 DNA reads as TGCAGTGCTAGACCCCCCGGGGGCCGAAATGGAAACACCATATATTTT. Its protein is CSARPPGGRNGNTIYF.

In its sample, this clonotype was seen many times. V is TRBV15 and J is TRBJ1-5, with 9 bases lining up with TRBD1. The length of the CDR3 is 15 residues. The ends lost 4 bases at V and 4 bases at J; junction bases unmatched: 5. Germline CDR1 reads LNHNV; CDR2 reads YYDKDF (reference sequence). CDR3 sequence reads: CATSIWDRDNQPQHF. In DNA form, the CDR3 reads TGTGCCACCAGCATCTGGGACAGGGATAATCAGCCCCAGCATTTT. The variable domain in full, completed from reference TRBV15 and TRBJ1-5, reads DAMVIQNPRYQVTQFGKPVTLSCSQTLNHNVMYWYQQKSSQAPKLLFHYYDKDFNNEADTPDNFQSRRPNTSFCFLDIRSPGLGDTAMYLCATSIWDRDNQPQHFGDGTRLSIL.

V gene TRBV20-1 combines with J gene TRBJ1-3; D call uncertain. This CDR3 has 11 residues. From germline, CDR1 is DFQATT and CDR2 SNEGSKA (reference sequence). The germline V and J ends were trimmed by 6 bases and 4 bases, with 7 bases remaining between them. DNA of the CDR3: TGCAGTGCCCTCCGGGGAAACACCATATATTTT. Residues: CSALRGNTIYF.

At least ten counts were recorded for this clonotype. The chain links TRBV29-1 to TRBJ1-2; tentative D call: TRBD1 (5 bases). The V end was cut by 8 bases, the J end by 5 bases, with 18 bases between. The CDR3 is made up of 13 amino acids. CDR1 and CDR2 from the germline V gene are SQVTM and ANQGSEA. The DNA for the CDR3 is TGCAGCTCCTGGGACGGAGAAGGGTATGGCTACACCTTC. Residues: CSSWDGEGYGYTF. The full variable domain, its missing parts supplied by reference TRBV29-1 and TRBJ1-2, is SAVISQKPSRDICQRGTSLTIQCQVDSQVTMMFWYRQQPGQSLTLIATANQGSEATYESGFVIDKFPISRPNLTFSTLTVSNMSPEDSSIYLCSSWDGEGYGYTFGSGTRLTVV.

In its sample, this clonotype was seen many times. The rearrangement links TRBV10-2 to TRBJ1-2; D unresolved. Germline V gene sequence: CDR1 WSHSY, CDR2 SAAADI. V was pared by 10 bases and J by 8 bases, with 14 bases between. The CDR3 runs 11 residues. CDR3 nucleotides: TGCGCCATCCGAGACCTGAGCGGCTACACCTTC. Translating it yields CAIRDLSGYTF.

The rearrangement links TRBV5-1 to TRBJ2-3; TRBD2 agrees at 14 bases. The CDR3 is 16 amino acids. Germline V gene data show CDR1 as SGHRS and CDR2 as YFSETQ. V shed 3 bases and J 4 bases; nucleotides not matched to a gene: 4. CDR3 nucleotide sequence: TGCGCCAGCAGCTACCAGACTAGCGGGGGGGCAGATACGCAGTATTTT. Amino acid sequence: CASSYQTSGGADTQYF.

Ten or more counts support this clonotype. The CDR3 DNA reads TGTGCCAGCTCCCCGGGACAGGGATCCTACGAGCAGTACTTC. Its protein product is CASSPGQGSYEQYF. This chain uses TRBV18 with TRBJ2-7, with 9 bases aligning to TRBD1. The germline V gene encodes CDR1 KGHSH and CDR2 LQKENI. The CDR3 spans 14 residues. V dropped 6 bases and J dropped 1; count of bases not matched to a gene: 4.

This clonotype was detected many times. V gene TRBV18 combines with J gene TRBJ1-3; unclear D gene. Germline CDR1 reads KGHSH; CDR2 reads LQKENI. This CDR3 is 15 amino acids long. V lost 0 bases to trimming and J lost 2 bases, with 8 bases between them. Here the CDR3 DNA reads TGTGCCAGCTCACCACCCGGCAGACCTGGAAACACCATATATTTT. As protein: CASSPPGRPGNTIYF.

This clonotype was counted at least ten times. V and J are TRBV24-1 and TRBJ2-4; 9 bases agree with TRBD1. This CDR3 has 18 residues. The germline gives CDR1 KGHDR, CDR2 SFDVKD. The CDR3 spells CAERSRTGANWSRDIQYF. CDR3 nucleotides: TGTGCGGAACGGAGCAGGACAGGGGCAAATTGGAGTAGGGACATTCAGTACTTC.

This clonotype was observed many times. The chain recombines TRBV29-1 with TRBJ2-3; TRBD2 might be the D (5 bases). Germline V gene sequence: CDR1 SQVTM, CDR2 ANQGSEA. The V gene lost 6 bases and the J gene lost 0 bases, with 16 bases spanning the gap. The CDR3 extends over 15 amino acids. The CDR3, as DNA: TGCAGCGTCGCCCTCTCCCGGGATAGCACAGATACGCAGTATTTT. It codes for CSVALSRDSTDTQYF.

At least ten counts were recorded for this clonotype. The chain uses TRBV4-2 and TRBJ1-1; D may be TRBD1 (5 bases). Germline CDR1 is LGHNA and CDR2 is YNFKEQ. V lost 1 base to trimming and J lost 13 bases, with 10 bases between them. The CDR3 totals 11 residues. CDR3 nucleotide sequence: TGTGCCAGCAGCCAAGGGAGGGGAGGTTTCTTT. This codes for CASSQGRGGFF.